The rows below give T cell receptor beta chains drawn from one sample of a study of T cell responses to AZD1222 COVID-19 vaccine. Produced via immunoSEQ multiplex PCR; TCRdb's table is partial and in-frame only. The sample shows about 140,000 clones, 70% to 90% of them seen only once. The sample was peripheral blood, taken on day 0 of AZD1222 vaccination. The receptor set was obtained from an adult in good health. Both conserved end residues are part of each CDR3. A D gene is named only where the DNA matches it firmly. Size is omitted from some rows. Given values are once, few, many or a class for expanded clones.

D: NA
V: TRBV7-2
size: NA
J: TRBJ2-1
CDR3: CASSFPGLSYNEQFF
DNA: TGTGCCAGCAGCTTTCCGGGACTCTCCTACAATGAGCAGTTCTTC

D: NA
V: TRBV13
size: NA
J: TRBJ1-6
CDR3: CASSFGNSPLHF
DNA: TGTGCCAGCAGCTTTGGAAATTCACCCCTCCACTTT

D: TRBD1
V: TRBV7-2
size: NA
J: TRBJ1-1
CDR3: CASSRGQANTEAFF
DNA: TGTGCCAGCAGCCGGGGACAGGCGAACACTGAAGCTTTCTTT

D: NA
V: TRBV4-2
size: NA
J: TRBJ1-3
CDR3: CASSQEVAGNTIYF
DNA: TGTGCCAGCAGCCAAGAGGTCGCCGGGAACACCATATATTTT

D: NA
V: TRBV10-3
size: once
J: TRBJ1-2
CDR3: CAISEDTYDYGYTF
DNA: TGTGCCATCAGTGAAGACACGTACGACTATGGCTACACCTTC

D: TRBD1
V: TRBV7-2
size: NA
J: TRBJ1-6
CDR3: CASSPQTGGGSPLHF
DNA: TGTGCCAGCAGCCCCCAGACAGGGGGCGGTTCACCCCTCCACTTT

D: NA
V: TRBV10-1
size: NA
J: TRBJ1-2
CDR3: CASSEGPAYGYTF
DNA: TGCGCCAGCAGTGAGGGCCCGGCCTATGGCTACACCTTC

D: NA
V: TRBV7-2
size: NA
J: TRBJ2-7
CDR3: CASSSAGQSSYEQYF
DNA: TGTGCCAGCAGCTCCGCGGGCCAAAGCTCCTACGAGCAGTACTTC

D: TRBD1
V: TRBV29-1
size: NA
J: TRBJ1-1
CDR3: CSVRPGGRDTEAFF
DNA: TGCAGCGTTAGACCAGGGGGTAGGGACACTGAAGCTTTCTTT

D: NA
V: TRBV6-5
size: NA
J: TRBJ1-1
CDR3: CASSHQGGANEAFF
DNA: TGTGCCAGCAGCCACCAGGGCGGGGCTAATGAAGCTTTCTTT

D: TRBD1
V: TRBV29-1
size: NA
J: TRBJ2-7
CDR3: CSVEEAGRGQTEQYF
DNA: TGCAGCGTTGAAGAGGCGGGTAGGGGACAGACCGAGCAGTACTTC

D: NA
V: TRBV5-5
size: NA
J: TRBJ1-1
CDR3: CASSLVVTEAFF
DNA: TGTGCCAGCAGCTTGGTGGTCACTGAAGCTTTCTTT

D: TRBD2
V: TRBV14
size: NA
J: TRBJ2-7
CDR3: CASSLRSGSTHEQYF
DNA: TGTGCCAGCAGCCTCCGGAGCGGGAGTACCCACGAGCAGTACTTC

D: NA
V: TRBV6-2/TRBV6-3
size: NA
J: TRBJ1-1
CDR3: CASSWGRVNTEAFF
DNA: TGTGCCAGCAGTTGGGGCAGGGTGAACACTGAAGCTTTCTTT

D: TRBD2
V: TRBV4-2
size: NA
J: TRBJ2-2
CDR3: CASSPPAGINTGELFF
DNA: TGTGCCAGCAGCCCGCCAGCGGGAATCAACACCGGGGAGCTGTTTTTT

D: NA
V: TRBV4-3
size: NA
J: TRBJ1-5
CDR3: CASSQEPSVMGNQPQHF
DNA: TGCGCCAGCAGCCAAGAGCCTTCAGTAATGGGGAATCAGCCCCAGCATTTT

D: TRBD1
V: TRBV6-2/TRBV6-3
size: NA
J: TRBJ2-7
CDR3: CASSSWDRGHEQYF
DNA: TGTGCCAGCAGCTCTTGGGACAGGGGCCACGAGCAGTACTTC

D: NA
V: TRBV12-3/TRBV12-4
size: NA
J: TRBJ1-1
CDR3: CASSSGSEAFF
DNA: TGTGCCAGCAGTTCCGGGTCTGAAGCTTTCTTT

D: NA
V: TRBV7-2
size: NA
J: TRBJ2-1
CDR3: CASSLARTGEQFF
DNA: TGTGCCAGCAGCTTAGCGCGGACGGGTGAGCAGTTCTTC

D: TRBD1
V: TRBV7-2
size: NA
J: TRBJ1-1
CDR3: CASSLEGAITEAFF
DNA: TGTGCCAGCAGCTTGGAGGGGGCGATCACTGAAGCTTTCTTT

D: NA
V: TRBV11-2
size: NA
J: TRBJ1-1
CDR3: CASSLTGSPNTEAFF
DNA: TGTGCCAGCAGCTTAACAGGGAGTCCGAACACTGAAGCTTTCTTT

D: NA
V: TRBV6-6
size: once
J: TRBJ1-1
CDR3: CASSWGVGTEAFF
DNA: TGTGCCAGCAGTTGGGGGGTGGGCACTGAAGCTTTCTTT

D: NA
V: TRBV29-1
size: NA
J: TRBJ1-2
CDR3: CSVEGSAIGYTF
DNA: TGCAGCGTTGAGGGCTCGGCGATTGGCTACACCTTC

D: NA
V: TRBV19
size: NA
J: TRBJ1-5
CDR3: CASNNLGADYSNQPQHF
DNA: TGTGCCAGTAATAATCTAGGGGCGGATTATAGCAATCAGCCCCAGCATTTT

D: TRBD2
V: TRBV5-8
size: NA
J: TRBJ2-1
CDR3: CASSRLAGSYNEQFF
DNA: TGTGCCAGCAGCCGCCTAGCGGGCTCCTACAATGAGCAGTTCTTC

D: TRBD1
V: TRBV6-2/TRBV6-3
size: once
J: TRBJ2-3
CDR3: CASSYRPGTGTDTQYF
DNA: TGTGCCAGCAGTTACCGTCCCGGGACAGGGACAGATACGCAGTATTTT

D: TRBD1
V: TRBV5-4
size: once
J: TRBJ2-7
CDR3: CASSFDRVSYEQYF
DNA: TGTGCCAGCAGCTTCGACAGGGTGAGCTACGAGCAGTACTTC

D: NA
V: TRBV12-3/TRBV12-4
size: NA
J: TRBJ1-3
CDR3: CASSLRSGNTIYF
DNA: TGTGCCAGCAGTCTCCGATCTGGAAACACCATATATTTT

D: NA
V: TRBV28
size: NA
J: TRBJ1-6
CDR3: CASSLQGGSPLHF
DNA: TGTGCCAGCAGTTTACAGGGAGGATCACCCCTCCACTTT

D: NA
V: TRBV5-6
size: NA
J: TRBJ2-1
CDR3: CASSLAVEQFF
DNA: TGTGCCAGCAGCTTGGCCGTGGAGCAGTTCTTC

D: NA
V: TRBV24-1
size: NA
J: TRBJ1-4
CDR3: CATSDPGTPGGEKLFF
DNA: TGTGCCACCAGTGACCCGGGGACACCCGGGGGTGAAAAACTGTTTTTT

D: NA
V: TRBV19
size: NA
J: TRBJ1-1
CDR3: CASSTGEVNTEAFF
DNA: TGTGCCAGTAGCACGGGGGAAGTTAACACTGAAGCTTTCTTT

D: NA
V: TRBV11-2
size: NA
J: TRBJ1-1
CDR3: CASSLYMLGTEAFF
DNA: TGTGCCAGCAGCTTATATATGCTTGGCACTGAAGCTTTCTTT

D: TRBD1
V: TRBV5-4
size: NA
J: TRBJ2-7
CDR3: CASSLATGGASYEQYF
DNA: TGTGCCAGCAGCTTGGCAACAGGGGGCGCCTCCTACGAGCAGTACTTC

D: NA
V: TRBV19
size: once
J: TRBJ2-1
CDR3: CASRPDRSSYNEQFF
DNA: TGTGCCAGTAGGCCTGACAGGAGCTCCTACAATGAGCAGTTCTTC

D: TRBD1
V: TRBV24-1
size: once
J: TRBJ1-2
CDR3: CATSDPAGQGDGYTF
DNA: TGTGCCACCAGTGACCCCGCGGGACAGGGAGATGGCTACACCTTC

D: NA
V: TRBV6-5
size: NA
J: TRBJ1-1
CDR3: CASTDGVGTEAFF
DNA: TGTGCCAGCACCGATGGGGTAGGCACTGAAGCTTTCTTT

D: NA
V: TRBV28
size: NA
J: TRBJ1-2
CDR3: CASNSPTRNYGYTF
DNA: TGTGCCAGCAACAGCCCGACACGCAACTATGGCTACACCTTC

D: NA
V: TRBV5-1
size: NA
J: TRBJ1-3
CDR3: CASSLDTLGTIYF
DNA: TGCGCCAGCAGCTTGGACACCCTAGGCACCATATATTTT

D: NA
V: TRBV7-9
size: once
J: TRBJ1-2
CDR3: CASTGNLRSPNYGYTF
DNA: TGTGCCAGCACGGGGAACCTCCGGAGCCCTAACTATGGCTACACCTTC

D: NA
V: TRBV2
size: NA
J: TRBJ1-2
CDR3: CASSEHTVNYGYTF
DNA: TGTGCCAGCAGTGAACACACCGTGAACTATGGCTACACCTTC

D: NA
V: TRBV11-3
size: NA
J: TRBJ1-1
CDR3: CASSFDRNTEAFF
DNA: TGTGCCAGCAGCTTCGACAGAAACACTGAAGCTTTCTTT